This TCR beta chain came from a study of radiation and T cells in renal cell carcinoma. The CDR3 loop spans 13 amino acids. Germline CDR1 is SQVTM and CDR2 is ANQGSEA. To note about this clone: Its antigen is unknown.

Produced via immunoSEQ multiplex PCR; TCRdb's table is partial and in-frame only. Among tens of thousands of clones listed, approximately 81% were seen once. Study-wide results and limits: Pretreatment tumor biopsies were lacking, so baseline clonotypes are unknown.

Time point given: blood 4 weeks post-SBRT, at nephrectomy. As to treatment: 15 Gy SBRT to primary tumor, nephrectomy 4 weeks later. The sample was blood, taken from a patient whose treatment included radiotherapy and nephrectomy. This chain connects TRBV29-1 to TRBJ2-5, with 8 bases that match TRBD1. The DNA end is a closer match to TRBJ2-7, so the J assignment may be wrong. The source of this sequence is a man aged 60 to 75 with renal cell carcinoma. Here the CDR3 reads CSAVRGQGYEQYF. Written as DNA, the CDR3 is TGCAGCGCTGTCAGAGGACAGGGCTACGAGCAGTACTTC.